This T cell receptor beta chain emerged from a study of blood T cell repertoires in COVID-19 (dated by TCRdb to 2020 to 2021). For the wider study: The collaborator samples originated in the United States, Italy and Spain and spanned the acute and convalescent phases of COVID-19. The prospective study material was composed of cDNA or gDNA derived from T cells, B-cell-depleted T cells, or PBMCs. Subjects who had been exposed to COVID-19, were actively infected with it, or had recovered from it provided the deeply sampled blood TCRbeta repertoires that made up the dataset. The repertoires were released in a freely available public database meant as a resource for research on the immune response to SARS-CoV-2. Samples were obtained from the ongoing ImmuneRACE study (first 160 participants) and from about 1,300 subjects provided by 6 global collaborators. Sample metadata almost always included a de-identified subject ID, COVID-19 status, age in years and sex. Where available, HLA class I and class II types were obtained from metadata supplied by the sample provider rather than from assay-based typing. What the work shows at the level of the full study, not this receptor alone: The amount of clinical and demographic metadata varied by source and participant and was provided uncurated.

As regards this clone: Its antigen target is currently unknown. No base quality values were provided; no much bigger clone lies one nucleotide off.

In the prospective study, participants were roughly 18 to 100 years old, resided in under 30 geographic areas of the United States, and were enrolled through a virtual design. In the prospective study, participants were assigned to cohorts based on the clinical history participants reported in a screening survey and a study questionnaire. In the prospective study, whole blood, serum and a nasopharyngeal or oropharyngeal swab were collected from each participant by mobile phlebotomists. Additional blood draws and questionnaires over an approximately 2-month period could optionally be provided by prospective study participants. Before DNA extraction, prospective study blood samples were shipped either frozen or at room temperature. V is reduced by 3 bases and J by 5 bases, leaving a spacing of 11 bases between them. CDR1 SQVTM and CDR2 ANQGSEA are derived from the germline V gene. Inclusive of the bounding cysteine and phenylalanine, the CDR3 is 13 residues long. Only the CDR3 DNA stays, 39 bases, in frame from base 1.

The immunoSEQ Assay, a bias-controlled multiplex PCR, was used to amplify TCRbeta CDR3 regions from genomic DNA. Per the original workflow: The number of nucleated cells in each sample was estimated from the amplification of reference gene primers within the assay. To quantify the absolute abundance of each unique TCRbeta CDR3 rearrangement, sequence reads were collapsed and filtered. For each sample, productive Simpson clonality was calculated by taking the square root of Simpson's diversity index across productive rearrangements. Here the immuneACCESS table is served through TCRdb, limited to in-frame sequences with V and J called. Missing clones are a known gap in these copies; in checked studies unresolved V genes cover under half, and the rest lacks a known reason. D and trimming were read from the DNA, whereas the V and J calls and clone size are those reported in that table. This sample is represented by about 260,000 clones; around 80% of them were singletons. The top ten clones comprise approximately 4.3% of the sample.

This clonotype originated in a man younger than 40 with acute COVID-19. Sequencing was performed on PBMCs or T cells enriched from blood (not recorded which). The sequence joins TRBV29-1 to TRBJ1-3; the best D guess is TRBD1, with 6 bases matching. The CDR3 has the sequence CSVEGAQRNTIYF. The DNA reads TGCAGCGTTGAGGGGGCTCAAAGAAACACCATATATTTT.